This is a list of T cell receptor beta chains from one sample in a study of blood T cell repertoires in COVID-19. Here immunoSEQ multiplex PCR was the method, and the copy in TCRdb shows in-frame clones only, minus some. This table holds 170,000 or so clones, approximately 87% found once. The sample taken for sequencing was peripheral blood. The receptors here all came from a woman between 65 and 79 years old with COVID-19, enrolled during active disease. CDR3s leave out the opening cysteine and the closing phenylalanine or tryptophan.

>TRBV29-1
SAGGEVEKLF
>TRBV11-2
ASSHVTLEKLF
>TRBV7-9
ASSQEWGLAGAHYNEQF
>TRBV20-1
SARRQSEAF
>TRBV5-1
ASSLGLAGVRGEQY
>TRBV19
ASSGTVNQPQH
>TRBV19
ASSTQDRGQPQH
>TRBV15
ATSRTGVGYEQY
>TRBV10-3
AISKLAGGGYEQF
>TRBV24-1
ATSTRFGRQETQY
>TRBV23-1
ASEPPGQGSGKLF
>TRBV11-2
ASRPPAGGPGEQF
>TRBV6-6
ASSYRDRGNGYT
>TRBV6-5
ASRPTGGGTEAF
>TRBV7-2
ASSQTTSGGEQY
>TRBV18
ASSGSGSSYEQY
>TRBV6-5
ASSYFKGTVNQPQH
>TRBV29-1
SVVWTSNTEAF
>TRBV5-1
ASSSRTDYGYT
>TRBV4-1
ASSQEGGGSDTQY
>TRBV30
AWRARELWNEQF
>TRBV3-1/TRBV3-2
ASSQGGTGGYEQY
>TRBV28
ASSFTSAFTYEQY
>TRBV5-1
ASSPLGQFTVGTGELF
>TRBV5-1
ASTKTLNTEAF
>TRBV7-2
ATRGAGNQPQH
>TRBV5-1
ASSGLGGRTDTQY
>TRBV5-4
ASSLALGEAGGYT